Shown below are 13 T cell receptor beta chains from a single sample sequenced in a study of a mutant IDH1 vaccine in newly diagnosed glioma. The time point was: week 23, last vaccination. All doses held 300 ug of mutant IDH1 20-mer peptide, with topical imiquimod. Repertoires were generated with immunoSEQ multiplex PCR, while TCRdb's copy carries only in-frame clones and drops some. The data hold fewer than 45,000 clones, with 78% observed a single time. Their specific antigens are unknown. The material sequenced was PBMCs, taken from a glioma patient whose treatment included an IDH1 peptide vaccine. Receptors were obtained from a woman in her thirties or forties with glioma. Some clones in this sample may be carry-over from other donors' samples.

This clone was counted only a few times. The rearrangement joins TRBV4-3 to TRBJ1-1; D gene unclear. The V end lost 1 base, the J end lost 5 bases, and 11 bases lay between the germline ends. Germline V gene lookup returns CDR1 LGHNA and CDR2 YSLEER. The CDR3 has 14 amino acids. In nucleotides, the CDR3 is TGCGCCAGCAGCCAAGGTAGCGCTCGGACTGAAGCTTTCTTT. This translates into CASSQGSARTEAFF.

This clone was observed a handful of times. V usage is TRBV6-5 and J usage is TRBJ1-3; D might be TRBD1 (5 bases). The CDR3 runs to 13 residues. CDR1 is MNHEY and CDR2 is SVGAGI in the germline V gene. V shed 8 bases and J shed 2 bases, with 10 bases lying between them. The CDR3 reads CASGLGAGNTIYF. The CDR3 DNA reads TGTGCCAGCGGCCTGGGGGCTGGAAACACCATATATTTT.

V and J are TRBV7-2 and TRBJ2-3; TRBD2 matches at 10 bases. This CDR3 has 15 residues. Germline lookup yields CDR1 SGHTA and CDR2 FQGNSA. Trimming at V came to 5 bases and at J to 2 bases, leaving 4 bases not matched to a gene. CDR3 DNA sequence: TGTGCCAGCAGCCGTCTAGCGGGGGACACAGATACGCAGTATTTT. Translating gives CASSRLAGDTDTQYF.

The V gene is TRBV14, the J gene TRBJ1-6; 10 positions agree with TRBD1. J gave up 7 bases and V 1 base, and 1 base lay outside the gene matches. CDR3 size: 15 residues. CDR1 and CDR2 (germline): SGHDN, FVKESK. CDR3 DNA sequence: TGTGCCAGCAGCCAAGTGACAGGGGGCAATTCACCCCTCCACTTT. Amino acids: CASSQVTGGNSPLHF. Full variable domain (remainder filled in from reference TRBV14 and TRBJ1-6): EAGVTQFPSHSVIEKGQTVTLRCDPISGHDNLYWYRRVMGKEIKFLLHFVKESKQDESGMPNNRFLAERTGGTYSTLKVQPAELEDSGVYFCASSQVTGGNSPLHFGNGTRLTVT.

This clone appeared a few times. The chain couples TRBV10-2 to TRBJ1-5, with TRBD1 matching 8 bases. J gave up 7 bases and V 4 bases, and 3 bases lay outside the gene matches. Germline values: CDR1 WSHSY, CDR2 SAAADI. The CDR3 is 13 residues long. The CDR3 spells CASSATGEQPQHF. CDR3 in DNA: TGCGCCAGCAGTGCGACAGGGGAACAGCCCCAGCATTTT.

This clone was observed a few times. The chain has TRBV6-5 and TRBJ1-1; 9 positions agree with TRBD1. The CDR3 is 14 residues long. The trim removed 7 bases at V and 2 bases at J, leaving 5 bases unmatched. Germline lookup yields CDR1 MNHEY and CDR2 SVGAGI. The CDR3 DNA reads as TGTGCCAGCAAGCCGGGACAGGGAAACACTGAAGCTTTCTTT. Encoded protein: CASKPGQGNTEAFF.

The V and J genes are TRBV6-6 and TRBJ1-3; D not certain. The CDR3 extends over 14 amino acids. In germline, CDR1 is MNHNY, CDR2 SVGAGI (reference sequence). Trimming removed 7 bases at V and 1 base at J, with 11 bases between. CDR3 nucleotide sequence: TGTGCCAGCACCCCTTTACGATCTGGAAACACCATATATTTT. Translated, it gives CASTPLRSGNTIYF.

This chain joins TRBV15 and TRBJ2-3, with a possible D match to TRBD2 (6 bases). The germline V gene has CDR1 LNHNV and CDR2 YYDKDF (reference sequence). Trimming took off 4 bases at V and 8 bases at J, with 13 bases between the two ends. This CDR3 contains 13 residues. The CDR3, as DNA: TGTGCCACCAGCACCAGACTAGGAGGTACGCAGTATTTT. Its protein product is CATSTRLGGTQYF.

The rearrangement uses TRBV6-1 and TRBJ2-6, with 8 bases lining up with TRBD1. There are 15 residues in the CDR3. With V trimmed by 6 bases and J by 2 bases, 3 bases remained unmatched. Germline assignment: CDR1 MNHNS and CDR2 SASEGT. The CDR3 DNA reads TGTGCCAGCAGAGTGGACAGGGCTGGGGCCAACGTCCTGACTTTC. This translates into CASRVDRAGANVLTF.

The V call is TRBV19, the J call TRBJ1-1; TRBD1 aligns across 8 bases. The CDR3 loop spans 15 amino acids. The V gene's germline CDR1 is LNHDA and CDR2 SQIVND (reference sequence). The V and J ends lost 6 bases and 7 bases, in that order; junction bases with no gene match: 13. In DNA form, the CDR3 reads TGTGCCAGTAGCCCCATACACGACAGGGGCCTTGAAGCTTTCTTT. Amino acid sequence: CASSPIHDRGLEAFF.

The gene calls are TRBV7-2 and TRBJ1-2; 9 bases are a match to TRBD1. The CDR3 has 16 amino acids. CDR1 is SGHTA and CDR2 is FQGNSA in the germline V gene. V lost 4 bases to trimming and J lost 6 bases; unmatched junction nucleotides: 12. The CDR3 DNA reads as TGTGCCAGCAGCTCGACCTCCGGGACAGGGTTCGATGGCTACACCTTC. This gives the protein CASSSTSGTGFDGYTF.

This chain connects TRBV28 to TRBJ2-5; the D gene is possibly TRBD2 (6 bases). Germline V gives CDR1 MDHEN, CDR2 SYDVKM. The CDR3 is 14 amino acids. V was trimmed by 6 bases and J by 6 bases, leaving 17 bases between them. The CDR3: CASRWDLTMQTQYF. The CDR3 DNA is TGTGCCAGCAGGTGGGACTTAACAATGCAGACCCAGTACTTC. Full variable domain (rest looked up from reference TRBV28 and TRBJ2-5): DVKVTQSSRYLVKRTGEKVFLECVQDMDHENMFWYRQDPGLGLRLIYFSYDVKMKEKGDIPEGYSVSREKKERFSLILESASTNQTSMYLCASRWDLTMQTQYFGPGTRLLVL.

This sequence joins TRBV5-1 and TRBJ1-2; 7 bases fit TRBD1. The CDR3 has 15 amino acids. CDR1 SGHRS and CDR2 YFSETQ come from the germline V gene. The V gene end was trimmed by 3 bases and the J gene end by 4 bases; junction bases not matched to a gene: 9. Written as DNA, the CDR3 is TGCGCCAGCAGCTCTGGGCAGGGGGTACCCTATGGCTACACCTTC. Encoded protein: CASSSGQGVPYGYTF.